This T cell receptor beta chain was sequenced for a study of human T cells and chemical hapten exposure. Background on the study: Mainly, slight library volume differences in the pool made TCR yields vary.

Ten or more counts support this clonotype. The target antigen is unknown. It was unfractionated whole blood from which total RNA was extracted. Study-level results: TCRs at high frequency, those above 1 in 1000, did not change with DPC sensitization.

Per the original methods: There were a median of around 97,000 TCRs per sample, with a range from roughly 23,224 to 750,000. MiXCR, run by TCRdb on the 5' RACE reads, gives a single entry per CDR3 protein. These V and J calls are TCRdb output, not the study's own analysis. The sample yields some 150,000 distinct CDR3 sequences, about 4% seen once. This CDR3 region has 12 residues. Germline V gene sequence: CDR1 SGHNT, CDR2 YYREEE (reference sequence). V shed 3 bases, J shed 10 bases, and the junction held 6 bases outside the gene matches. This receptor was obtained from a female donor in good health. V gene TRBV5-4 combines with J gene TRBJ1-2; 7 bases align to TRBD1. This chain's CDR3 is CASSSIDRVYTF. The DNA of the CDR3 is TGTGCCAGCAGCTCAATCGACAGGGTCTACACCTTC.